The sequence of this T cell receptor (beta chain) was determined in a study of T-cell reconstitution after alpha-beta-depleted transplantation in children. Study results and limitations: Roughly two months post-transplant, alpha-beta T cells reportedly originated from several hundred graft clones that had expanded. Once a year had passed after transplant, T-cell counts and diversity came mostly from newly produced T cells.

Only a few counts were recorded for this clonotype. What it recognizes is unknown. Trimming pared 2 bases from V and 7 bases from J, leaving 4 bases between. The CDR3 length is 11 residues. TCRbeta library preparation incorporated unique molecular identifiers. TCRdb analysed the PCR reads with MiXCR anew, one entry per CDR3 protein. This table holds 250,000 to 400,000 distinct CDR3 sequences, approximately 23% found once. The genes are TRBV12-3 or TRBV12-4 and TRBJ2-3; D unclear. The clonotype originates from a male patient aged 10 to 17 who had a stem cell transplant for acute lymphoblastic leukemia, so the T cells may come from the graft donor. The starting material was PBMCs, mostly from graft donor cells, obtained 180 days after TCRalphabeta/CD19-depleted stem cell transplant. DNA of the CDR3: TGTGCCAGCAGTTTAATAAATACGCAGTATTTT. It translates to CASSLINTQYF.